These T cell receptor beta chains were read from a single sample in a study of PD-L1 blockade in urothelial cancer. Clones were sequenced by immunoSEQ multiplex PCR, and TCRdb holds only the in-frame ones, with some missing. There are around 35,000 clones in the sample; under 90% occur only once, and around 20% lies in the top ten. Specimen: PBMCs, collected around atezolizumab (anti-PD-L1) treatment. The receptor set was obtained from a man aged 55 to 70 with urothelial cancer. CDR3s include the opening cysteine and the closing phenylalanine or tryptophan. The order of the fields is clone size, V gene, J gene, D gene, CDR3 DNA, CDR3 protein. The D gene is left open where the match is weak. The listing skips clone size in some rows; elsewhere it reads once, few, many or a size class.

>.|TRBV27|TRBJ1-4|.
TGTGCCAGCAGTTTATACCCGCCCGGGGGACCTAATGAAAAACTGTTTTTT
CASSLYPPGGPNEKLFF
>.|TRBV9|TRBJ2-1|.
TGTGCCAGCAGCTTTGGACTGTCCTACAATGAGCAGTTCTTC
CASSFGLSYNEQFF
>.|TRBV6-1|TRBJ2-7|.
TGTGCCAGCAGTGAATACCTGGGGGGAGCGTACGAGCAGTACTTC
CASSEYLGGAYEQYF
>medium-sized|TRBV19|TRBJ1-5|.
TGTGCCAGTAGTACCGACATGAGAAATCAGCCCCAGCATTTT
CASSTDMRNQPQHF
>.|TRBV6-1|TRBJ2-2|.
TGTGCCAGCAACGACAGGTTCGGGGAGCTGTTTTTT
CASNDRFGELFF
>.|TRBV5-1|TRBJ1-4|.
TGCGCCAGCAGCTTAACCGGGACGGGAGACGAAAAACTGTTTTTT
CASSLTGTGDEKLFF
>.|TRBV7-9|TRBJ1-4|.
TGTGCCAGCAGCTTTTTGAGTGGTGGAGGTGAAAAACTGTTTTTT
CASSFLSGGGEKLFF
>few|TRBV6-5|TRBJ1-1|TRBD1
TGTGCCAGCAGTTTCTCTACAGGGGGCTTGAGTGAAGCTTTCTTT
CASSFSTGGLSEAFF
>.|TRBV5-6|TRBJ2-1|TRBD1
TGTGCCAGCAGCCGAAGGACAGGCTCGTACAATGAGCAGTTCTTC
CASSRRTGSYNEQFF
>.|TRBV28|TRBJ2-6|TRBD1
TGTGCCAGCAGTTTGTACAGGGGGCGCGGGAACGTCCTGACTTTC
CASSLYRGRGNVLTF
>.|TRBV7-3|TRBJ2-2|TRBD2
TGTGCCAGCAGCCGTCCCTTTGCGGGGGGGCAAGCCGGGGAGCTGTTTTTT
CASSRPFAGGQAGELFF
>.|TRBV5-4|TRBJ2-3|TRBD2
TGTGCCAGCAGCCCTGCCGGCACTAGCGGGGGCAGCGGTGATACGCAGTATTTT
CASSPAGTSGGSGDTQYF
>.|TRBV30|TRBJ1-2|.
TGTGCCGGGCAACCGGGGTACGCCTATGGCTACACCTTC
CAGQPGYAYGYTF
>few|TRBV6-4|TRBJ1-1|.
TGTGCCAGCAGTGAGGGCGGGGGCGAGGCTTTCTTT
CASSEGGGEAFF
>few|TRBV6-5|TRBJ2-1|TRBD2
TGTGCCAGCACTTATAGCGGGGTCGAATCCTACAATGAGCAGTTCTTC
CASTYSGVESYNEQFF
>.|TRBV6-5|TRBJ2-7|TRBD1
TGTGCCAGCAGCAGAGACAGGGAGAGCGTATACGAGCAGTACTTC
CASSRDRESVYEQYF